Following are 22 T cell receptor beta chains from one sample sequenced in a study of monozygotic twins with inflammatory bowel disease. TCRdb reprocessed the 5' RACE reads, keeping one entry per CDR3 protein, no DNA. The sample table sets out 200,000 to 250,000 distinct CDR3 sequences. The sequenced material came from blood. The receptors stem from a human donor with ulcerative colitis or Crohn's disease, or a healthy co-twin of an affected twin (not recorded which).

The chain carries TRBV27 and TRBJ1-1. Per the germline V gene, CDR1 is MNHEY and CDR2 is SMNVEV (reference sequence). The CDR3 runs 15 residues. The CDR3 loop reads CASSLLRENGNEAFF.

CDR3 region: CSVEWGTPGANVLTF. The J gene is TRBJ2-6, the V gene TRBV29-1; with no DNA, the TCRdb D assignment of TRBD1 cannot be verified. This CDR3 contains 15 residues. The V gene's germline CDR1 is SQVTM and CDR2 ANQGSEA. The complete variable domain, with remaining parts taken from reference TRBV29-1 and TRBJ2-6, reads SAVISQKPSRDICQRGTSLTIQCQVDSQVTMMFWYRQQPGQSLTLIATANQGSEATYESGFVIDKFPISRPNLTFSTLTVSNMSPEDSSIYLCSVEWGTPGANVLTFGAGSRLTVL.

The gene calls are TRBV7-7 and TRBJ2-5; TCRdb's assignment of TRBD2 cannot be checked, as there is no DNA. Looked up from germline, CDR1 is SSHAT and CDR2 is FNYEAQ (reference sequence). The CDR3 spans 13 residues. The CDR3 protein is CASTAGGKETQYF.

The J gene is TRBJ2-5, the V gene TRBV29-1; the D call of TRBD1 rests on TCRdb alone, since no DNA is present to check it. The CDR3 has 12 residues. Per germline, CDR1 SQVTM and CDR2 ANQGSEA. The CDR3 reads CSVVRGLETQYF.

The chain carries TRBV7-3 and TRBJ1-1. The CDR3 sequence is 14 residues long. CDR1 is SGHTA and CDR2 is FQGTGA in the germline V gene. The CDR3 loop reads CASSRSAGNTEAFF.

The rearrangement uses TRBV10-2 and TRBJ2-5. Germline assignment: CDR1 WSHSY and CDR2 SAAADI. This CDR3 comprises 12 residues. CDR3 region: CASSPTYQTQYF.

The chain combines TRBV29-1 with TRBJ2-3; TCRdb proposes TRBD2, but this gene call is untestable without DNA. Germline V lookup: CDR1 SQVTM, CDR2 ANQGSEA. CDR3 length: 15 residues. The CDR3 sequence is CSAAMSSGATDTQYF.

CDR3 region: CASSQDYSLSYTQYF. The V gene is TRBV4-3, the J gene TRBJ2-3. Per the germline V gene, CDR1 is LGHNA and CDR2 is YSLEER. The CDR3 covers 15 residues.

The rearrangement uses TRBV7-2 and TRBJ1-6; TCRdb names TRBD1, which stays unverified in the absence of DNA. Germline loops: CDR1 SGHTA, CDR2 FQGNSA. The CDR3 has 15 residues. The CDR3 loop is CASTQGTANNSPLHF. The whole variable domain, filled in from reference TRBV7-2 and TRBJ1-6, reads GAGVSQSPSNKVTEKGKDVELRCDPISGHTALYWYRQSLGQGLEFLIYFQGNSAPDKSGLPSDRFSAERTGGSVSTLTIQRTQQEDSAVYLCASTQGTANNSPLHFGNGTRLTVT.

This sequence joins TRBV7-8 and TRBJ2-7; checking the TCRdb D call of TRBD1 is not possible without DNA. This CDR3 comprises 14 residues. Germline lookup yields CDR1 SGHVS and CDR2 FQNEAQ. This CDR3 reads CASSFPDSGYEQYF. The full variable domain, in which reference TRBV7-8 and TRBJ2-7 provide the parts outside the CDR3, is GAGVSQSPRYKVAKRGQDVALRCDPISGHVSLFWYQQALGQGPEFLTYFQNEAQLDKSGLPSDRFFAERPEGSVSTLKIQRTQQEDSAVYLCASSFPDSGYEQYFGPGTRLTVT.

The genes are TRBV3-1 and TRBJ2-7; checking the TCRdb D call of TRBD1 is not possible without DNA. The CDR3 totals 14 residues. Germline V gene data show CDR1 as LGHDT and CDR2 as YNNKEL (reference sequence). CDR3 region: CASRAGTGGYEQYF.

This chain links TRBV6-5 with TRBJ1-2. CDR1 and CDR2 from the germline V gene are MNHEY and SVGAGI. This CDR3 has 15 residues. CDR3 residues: CASSYAGPIRYGYTF.

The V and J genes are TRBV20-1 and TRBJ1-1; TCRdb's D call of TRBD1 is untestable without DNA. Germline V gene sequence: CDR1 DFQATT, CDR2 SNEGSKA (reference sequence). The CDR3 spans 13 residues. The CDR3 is CRAGTGVVTEAFF.

The CDR3 sequence is CASDAQGSSNQPQHF. The V call is TRBV6-2 or TRBV6-3, the J call TRBJ1-5; TCRdb gives TRBD1 as the D gene, but with no DNA this cannot be confirmed. The CDR3 has 15 residues. Germline CDR1 MNHEY, CDR2 SVGEGT.

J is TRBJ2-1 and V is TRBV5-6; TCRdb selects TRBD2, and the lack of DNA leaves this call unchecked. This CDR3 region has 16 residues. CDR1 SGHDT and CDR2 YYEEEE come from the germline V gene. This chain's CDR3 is CASSTTGTSGYNEQFF. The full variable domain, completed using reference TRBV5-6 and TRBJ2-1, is DAGVTQSPTHLIKTRGQQVTLRCSPKSGHDTVSWYQQALGQGPQFIFQYYEEEERQRGNFPDRFSGHQFPNYSSELNVNALLLGDSALYLCASSTTGTSGYNEQFFGPGTRLTVL.

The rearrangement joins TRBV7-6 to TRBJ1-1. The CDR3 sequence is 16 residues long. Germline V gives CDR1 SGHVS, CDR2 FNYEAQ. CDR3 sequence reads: CASSLMQANQNTEAFF.

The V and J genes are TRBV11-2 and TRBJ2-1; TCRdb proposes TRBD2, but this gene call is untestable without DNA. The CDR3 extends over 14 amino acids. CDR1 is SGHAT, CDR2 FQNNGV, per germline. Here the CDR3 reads CASSSVAGVYEQFF.

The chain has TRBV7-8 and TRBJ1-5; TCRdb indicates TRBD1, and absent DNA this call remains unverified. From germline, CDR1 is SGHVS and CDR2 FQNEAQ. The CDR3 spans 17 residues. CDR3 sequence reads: CASSLVGGQFSNQPQHF.

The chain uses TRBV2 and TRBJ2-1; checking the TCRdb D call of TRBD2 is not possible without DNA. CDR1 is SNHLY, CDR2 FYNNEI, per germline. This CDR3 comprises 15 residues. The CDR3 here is CASTPGTSVGNEQFF.

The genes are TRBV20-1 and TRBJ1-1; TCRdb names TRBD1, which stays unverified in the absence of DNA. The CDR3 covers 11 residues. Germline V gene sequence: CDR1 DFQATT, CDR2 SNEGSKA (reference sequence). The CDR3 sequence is CSALRDVTAFF.

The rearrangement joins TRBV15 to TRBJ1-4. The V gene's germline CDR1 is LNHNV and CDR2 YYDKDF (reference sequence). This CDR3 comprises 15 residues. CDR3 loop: CATSRDGSTNEKLFF.

CDR3 loop: CAITPGAGFVSEAFF. The rearrangement links TRBV10-3 to TRBJ1-1; TCRdb picks TRBD1, but there is no DNA to check that call. The germline V gene has CDR1 ENHRY and CDR2 SYGVKD. This CDR3 contains 15 residues.